This TCR beta chain emerged from a study of CD8 T cells in ankylosing spondylitis. Regarding the study as a whole: A subset of motif variants has previously been described in the synovial fluid and blood of reactive arthritis. Disease-linked clones had a CD8+ phenotype and relatively low frequency in peripheral blood. For ankylosing spondylitis blood, a TCR beta motif of several highly homologous variants appeared characteristic.

Each CDR3 protein gets one entry after TCRdb re-called the 5' RACE reads with MiXCR. The sample includes 220,000 or so distinct CDR3 sequences, 15% to 20% seen only once; the top ten take about 44%. This clonotype was counted only a few times. What it binds is unknown. The CDR3 consists of 16 residues. Germline CDR1 is SNHLY and CDR2 is FYNNEI. Trimming took 7 bases from V and 1 from J; bases not matched to a gene: 9. The sequence derives from a male donor with ankylosing spondylitis. The rearrangement links TRBV2 to TRBJ1-1; TRBD1 matches 10 bases. The specimen sequenced was blood, either unsorted or a sorted T cell fraction (not recorded which). CDR3 coding DNA: TGTGCCAGCAACGCGGACAGGGGGTTTAGGAACACTGAAGCTTTCTTT. Protein product: CASNADRGFRNTEAFF.